This TCR beta chain was found in a study of cytomegalovirus exposure and HLA in healthy donors. Findings and limits, study-wide: An analysis that was carried out later associated about 17,000 TCR beta sequences with HLA alleles at 0.05 false discovery rate. A missense DCLRE1C variant was associated with V- and J-gene trimming of TCR beta chains in a later analysis, and an independent cohort replicated the association.

After removal of 0 bases from V and 7 bases from J, the junction contained 4 bases not matched to a gene. The CDR3 sequence is 15 residues long. Germline V gene lookup returns CDR1 SGHKS and CDR2 YYEKEE (reference sequence). Worth noting for this clone: Its antigen is unknown.

PCR employed 60 Vbeta and 13 Jbeta primers. The method was immunoSEQ multiplex PCR; TCRdb's version includes in-frame clones alone and lacks a portion of them. The data show about 190,000 clones, roughly four fifths seen once. Sequenced sample: PBMCs. V gene TRBV5-5 combines with J gene TRBJ2-7; 13 bases agree with TRBD2. The source is a woman between 18 and 29 years old in good health and CMV-seronegative. The CDR3 DNA follows: TGTGCCAGCAGCTTGGGGACTAGCGGGAGTCAGGAGCAGTACTTC. Amino acid sequence: CASSLGTSGSQEQYF.